This entry describes one T cell receptor (beta chain). Its antigen is unknown. This record belongs to a study of T cells after yellow fever vaccination. Study-wide context: Fractions with few cells were prepared using SMART-Seq v4 Ultra Low Input. Study-wide findings and caveats: Booster samples showed a return of most primary-vaccination clones (under 98% CD4, 80% to 90% CD8).

The CDR3 contains 14 residues. Germline CDR1 reads MNHEY; CDR2 reads SMNVEV (reference sequence). Trimming pared 5 bases from V and 0 bases from J, leaving 8 bases between. TCRdb itself ran the 5' RACE reads through MiXCR, one entry per CDR3 protein. Of 450,000 to 550,000 distinct CDR3 sequences listed, 21% are singletons. The specimen comprised PBMCs, sampled roughly 20 days after the first yellow fever vaccination. This TCR derives from a man between 18 and 35 years old who received the YFV17D yellow fever vaccine. This rearrangement joins TRBV27 to TRBJ2-1; D remains unclear. Here the CDR3 reads CASSQTVSYNEQFF. CDR3 in DNA: TGTGCCAGCAGTCAAACCGTCTCCTACAATGAGCAGTTCTTC.